A selection of T cell receptor beta chains follows, all from one sample in a study of T cells in Graves' hyperthyroidism and ophthalmopathy. TCRdb re-called the multiplex PCR reads with MiXCR, one entry per CDR3 protein. The repertoire holds about 420,000 distinct CDR3 sequences, with approximately 15% as singletons. Sequenced material: blood. The receptors stem from a woman aged 18-29 years with Graves' hyperthyroidism. Each CDR3 is given with its conserved first and last residue. The D gene is left open where the match is weak. Rows may omit the clone size; those that give it use once, few, many or a size class.

TRBJ2-1 TRBD1 many TRBV6-2/TRBV6-3 CASRPGTATKLGEQFF TGTGCCAGCAGGCCTGGGACAGCAACCAAGTTGGGTGAGCAGTTCTTC
TRBJ2-7 TRBD1 many TRBV27 CASSLLPPGQGHYEQYF TGTGCCAGCAGTTTACTTCCCCCGGGACAGGGGCACTACGAGCAGTACTTC
TRBJ2-3 TRBD2 - TRBV10-3 CAISGLAGGSTDTQYF TGTGCCATCAGTGGACTAGCGGGGGGGAGCACAGATACGCAGTATTTT
TRBJ2-4 - - TRBV19 CASSMKGGAGAKNIQYF TGTGCCAGTAGTATGAAAGGGGGCGCGGGGGCCAAAAACATTCAGTACTTC
TRBJ1-2 - - TRBV30 CAWSLTPGGYTF TGTGCCTGGAGTTTGACCCCAGGCGGCTACACCTTC
TRBJ1-3 - - TRBV3-1 CASSQGTRSGNTIYF TGTGCCAGCAGCCAAGGGACACGCTCTGGAAACACCATATATTTT
TRBJ2-1 TRBD2 many TRBV28 CASSAGTSGRAPLDEQFF TGTGCCAGCAGTGCGGGTACTAGCGGGAGGGCCCCACTAGATGAGCAGTTCTTC
TRBJ1-4 - - TRBV12-3/TRBV12-4 CASGLLVGSSNEKLFF TGTGCCAGCGGATTGCTAGTGGGGAGCTCTAATGAAAAACTGTTTTTT
TRBJ2-6 - many TRBV2 CASSEGSGGANVLTF TGTGCCAGCAGTGAAGGGTCGGGGGGGGCCAACGTCCTGACTTTC
TRBJ2-2 - - TRBV4-2 CASSQDHGARGELFF TGTGCCAGCAGCCAAGATCATGGGGCGAGGGGGGAGCTGTTTTTT
TRBJ2-7 TRBD2 - TRBV27 CASSRRLAGEHEQYF TGTGCCAGCAGTCGAAGACTAGCGGGAGAACACGAGCAGTACTTC
TRBJ2-1 TRBD2 - TRBV20-1 CSASHSGRQANEQFF TGCAGTGCTTCCCATAGCGGGAGGCAAGCCAATGAGCAGTTCTTC
TRBJ2-1 TRBD2 many TRBV11-2 CASSAPIAGGLDEQFF TGTGCCAGCAGCGCCCCGATAGCGGGAGGCCTTGATGAGCAGTTCTTC
TRBJ1-6 - - TRBV28 CASGRDKNSPLRF TGTGCCAGCGGCCGGGACAAGAATTCACCCCTCCGCTTT
TRBJ2-3 TRBD2 many TRBV12-3/TRBV12-4 CASSLAAGGPGDTQYF TGTGCCAGCAGTTTAGCGGCGGGAGGGCCAGGAGATACGCAGTATTTT